In its sample, the clone carrying this TCR beta chain was seen many times. TCR beta VDJ and CDR3 profiles were obtained from a genomic DNA template. TCRdb used MiXCR to reprocess the reads, holding one entry per CDR3 protein. The profile covers 150,000 to 200,000 distinct CDR3 sequences, with roughly 63% appearing a single time and about 50% taken by the ten largest. Trimming pared 0 bases from V and 3 bases from J, leaving 7 bases between. The germline CDR1 and CDR2 sequences are SGDLS and YYNGEE. The length of the CDR3 is 13 residues. These data come from a study of CD8+CD57+ T cells in acquired aplastic anemia. Study-wide background: Roughly 3.2 ug was the average amount of DNA from sorted CD4+ and CD8+ cells.

Sample: sorted CD4+, CD8+, or CD8+CD57+ T cells (not recorded which) from PBMCs. This TCR derives from a human donor in good health. The V call is TRBV9, the J call TRBJ2-7, with D possibly matching TRBD1 (5 bases). The CDR3 loop reads CASSVETGYEQYF. DNA of the CDR3: TGTGCCAGCAGCGTAGAAACAGGCTACGAGCAGTACTTC.